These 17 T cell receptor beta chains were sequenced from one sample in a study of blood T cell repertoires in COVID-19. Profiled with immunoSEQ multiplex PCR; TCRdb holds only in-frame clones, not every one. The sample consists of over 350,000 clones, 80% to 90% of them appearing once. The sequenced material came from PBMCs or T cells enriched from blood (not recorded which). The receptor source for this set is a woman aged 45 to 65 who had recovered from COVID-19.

CDR3 amino acids: CSVEEGTGALYYEQYF. The CDR3 bases are TGCAGCGTTGAAGAAGGTACAGGGGCCCTCTACTACGAGCAGTACTTC. This sequence joins TRBV29-1 and TRBJ2-7, with 7 bases matching TRBD1. Trimming took 0 bases from V and 3 from J; bases not matched to a gene: 11. The CDR3 contains 16 residues. From germline, CDR1 is SQVTM and CDR2 ANQGSEA.

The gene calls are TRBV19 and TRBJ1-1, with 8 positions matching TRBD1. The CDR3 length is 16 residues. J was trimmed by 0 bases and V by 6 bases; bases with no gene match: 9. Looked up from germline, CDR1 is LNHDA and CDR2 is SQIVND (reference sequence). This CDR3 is CASSRQGRPMNTEAFF. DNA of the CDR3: TGTGCCAGTAGCCGACAGGGGCGACCCATGAACACTGAAGCTTTCTTT.

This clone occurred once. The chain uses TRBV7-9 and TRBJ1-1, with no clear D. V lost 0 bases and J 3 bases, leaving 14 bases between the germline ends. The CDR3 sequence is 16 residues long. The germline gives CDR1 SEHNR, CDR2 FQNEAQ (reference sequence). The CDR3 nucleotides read TGTGCCAGCAGCTTAGCTAGTGGCAGGTCGGACACTGAAGCTTTCTTT. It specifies CASSLASGRSDTEAFF.

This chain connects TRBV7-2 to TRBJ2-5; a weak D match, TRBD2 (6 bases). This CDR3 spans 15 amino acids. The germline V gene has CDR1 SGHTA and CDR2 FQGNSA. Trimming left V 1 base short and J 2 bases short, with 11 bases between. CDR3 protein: CASSLVFLAQETQYF. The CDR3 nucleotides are TGTGCCAGCAGCTTAGTGTTTCTAGCGCAAGAGACCCAGTACTTC.

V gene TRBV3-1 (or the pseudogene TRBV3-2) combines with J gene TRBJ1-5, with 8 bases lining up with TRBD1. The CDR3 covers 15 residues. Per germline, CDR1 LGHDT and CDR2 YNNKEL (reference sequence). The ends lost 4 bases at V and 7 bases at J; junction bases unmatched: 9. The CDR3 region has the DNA TGTGCCAGCAGCCCACTTCAGGGGGCTGGGCAGCCCCAGCATTTT. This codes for CASSPLQGAGQPQHF.

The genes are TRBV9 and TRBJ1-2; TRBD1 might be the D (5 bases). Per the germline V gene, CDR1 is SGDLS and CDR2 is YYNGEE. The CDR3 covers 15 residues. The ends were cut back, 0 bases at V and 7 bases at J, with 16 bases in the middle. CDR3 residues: CASSVAGGGRTGYTF. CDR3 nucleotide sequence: TGTGCCAGCAGCGTAGCCGGGGGGGGTAGAACTGGCTACACCTTC.

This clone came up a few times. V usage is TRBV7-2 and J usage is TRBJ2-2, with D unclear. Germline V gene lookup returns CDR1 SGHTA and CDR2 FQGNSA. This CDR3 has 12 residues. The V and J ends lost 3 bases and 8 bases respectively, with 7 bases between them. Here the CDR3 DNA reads TGTGCCAGCAGCTTTAGCCTTGGGGAGCTGTTTTTT. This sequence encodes CASSFSLGELFF.

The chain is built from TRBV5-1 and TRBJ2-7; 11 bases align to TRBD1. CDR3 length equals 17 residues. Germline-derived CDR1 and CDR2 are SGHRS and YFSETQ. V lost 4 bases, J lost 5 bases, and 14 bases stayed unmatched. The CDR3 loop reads CASSPRGLGQGGHEQYF. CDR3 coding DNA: TGCGCCAGCAGCCCAAGGGGATTGGGACAGGGGGGCCACGAGCAGTACTTC. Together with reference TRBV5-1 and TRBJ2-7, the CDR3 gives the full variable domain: KAGVTQTPRYLIKTRGQQVTLSCSPISGHRSVSWYQQTPGQGLQFLFEYFSETQRNKGNFPGRFSGRQFSNSRSEMNVSTLELGDSALYLCASSPRGLGQGGHEQYFGPGTRLTVT.

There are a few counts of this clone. CDR3 in amino acids: CASSLGTGSNQPQHF. CDR3 coding DNA: TGTGCCAGCAGCTTGGGGACAGGGAGCAATCAGCCCCAGCATTTT. This sequence joins TRBV5-8 and TRBJ1-5; TRBD1 matches 8 bases. CDR3 length: 15 amino acids. The germline gives CDR1 SGHTS, CDR2 YDEGEE. After removal of 0 bases from V and 1 base from J, the junction contained 0 bases not matched to a gene.

CDR3 bases: TGTGCCAGCAGCAAGGACAACAATAATCAGCCCCAGCATTTT. Protein sequence: CASSKDNNNQPQHF. The chain couples TRBV7-9 to TRBJ1-5, with D tentatively TRBD1 (5 bases). CDR1 is SEHNR and CDR2 is FQNEAQ in the germline V gene (reference sequence). CDR3 size: 14 residues. Trimming removed 5 bases from V and 4 bases from J, with 12 bases in between.

CDR3 sequence reads: CASSTTGSSYNEQFF. Written as DNA, the CDR3 is TGTGCCAGCAGTACGACAGGGAGCTCCTACAATGAGCAGTTCTTC. The chain employs TRBV27 and TRBJ2-1, with TRBD1 matching over 7 bases. The CDR3 has 15 residues. V shed 5 bases, J shed 0 bases, and the junction held 4 bases outside the gene matches. Germline values: CDR1 MNHEY, CDR2 SMNVEV (reference sequence).

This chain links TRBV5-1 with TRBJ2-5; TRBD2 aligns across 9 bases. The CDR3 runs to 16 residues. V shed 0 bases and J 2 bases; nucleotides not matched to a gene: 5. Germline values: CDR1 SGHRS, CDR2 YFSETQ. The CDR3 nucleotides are TGCGCCAGCAGCTTGGGGACTAGCGCATTTCAAGAGACCCAGTACTTC. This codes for CASSLGTSAFQETQYF.

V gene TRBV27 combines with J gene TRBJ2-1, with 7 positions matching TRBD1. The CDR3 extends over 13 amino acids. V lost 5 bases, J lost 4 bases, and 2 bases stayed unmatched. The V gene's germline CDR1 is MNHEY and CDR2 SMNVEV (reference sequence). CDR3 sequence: CASSGTAYNEQFF. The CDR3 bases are TGTGCCAGCAGTGGGACAGCTTACAATGAGCAGTTCTTC.

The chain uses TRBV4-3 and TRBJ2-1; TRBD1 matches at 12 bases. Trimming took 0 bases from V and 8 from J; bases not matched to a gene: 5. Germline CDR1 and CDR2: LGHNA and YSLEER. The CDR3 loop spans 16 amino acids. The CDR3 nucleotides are TGCGCCAGCAGCCAAGAATTGGGACAGGGGGCCTATGAGCAGTTCTTC. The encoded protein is CASSQELGQGAYEQFF.

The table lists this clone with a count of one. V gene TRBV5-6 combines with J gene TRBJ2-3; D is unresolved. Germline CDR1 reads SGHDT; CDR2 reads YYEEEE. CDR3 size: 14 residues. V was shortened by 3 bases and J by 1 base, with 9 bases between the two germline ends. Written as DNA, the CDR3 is TGTGCCAGCAGCTCGGTTCGGGGCACAGATACGCAGTATTTT. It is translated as CASSSVRGTDTQYF.

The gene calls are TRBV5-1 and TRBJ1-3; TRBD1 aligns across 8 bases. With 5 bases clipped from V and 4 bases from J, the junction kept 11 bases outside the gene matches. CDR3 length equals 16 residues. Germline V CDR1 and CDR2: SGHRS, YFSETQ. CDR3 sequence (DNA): TGCGCCAGCAGTGAGTCAGGGGGCTTGGAAGGAAACACCATATATTTT. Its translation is CASSESGGLEGNTIYF.

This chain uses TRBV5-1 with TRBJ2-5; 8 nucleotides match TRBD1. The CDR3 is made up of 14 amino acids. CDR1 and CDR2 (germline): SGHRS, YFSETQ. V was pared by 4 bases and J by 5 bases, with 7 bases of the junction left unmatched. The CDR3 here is CASSPGQVEETQYF. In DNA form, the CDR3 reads TGCGCCAGCAGCCCGGGACAGGTGGAGGAGACCCAGTACTTC.